This TCR beta chain was profiled in a study of blood T cell repertoires in COVID-19 (TCRdb year 2020). Looking at the study overall: Collaborator samples came from the United States, Italy and Spain and covered acute and convalescent phases of COVID-19. The repertoires were made available in a free public database intended to serve as a resource for research on the immune response to SARS-CoV-2. HLA class I and class II types, where available, came from metadata supplied by the sample provider rather than from assay-based typing. The prospective study material was composed of cDNA or gDNA derived from T cells, B-cell-depleted T cells, or PBMCs. The dataset comprised deeply sampled blood TCRbeta repertoires from subjects exposed to, actively infected with, or recovered from COVID-19. Nearly every sample came with metadata listing a de-identified subject ID, COVID-19 status, age in years and sex. The samples were drawn from the first 160 participants of the ongoing ImmuneRACE study and from roughly 1,300 subjects provided by 6 global collaborators.

The CDR3, cysteine through phenylalanine, is 20 amino acids long. The kept DNA is CDR3 alone, 60 bases in frame from the first base. Germline trimming: 2 bases from V, 3 bases from J; junction bases outside gene matches: 17. From a lookup of the germline V gene, CDR1 and CDR2 are SGHTA and FQGTGA. The collaborating institutions used their own protocols to collect whole blood in K2EDTA tubes. For TCRbeta analysis, collaborators shipped samples as frozen whole blood, isolated PBMCs, or DNA extracted from either of those sample types. The immunoSEQ Assay, a bias-controlled multiplex PCR, was used to amplify TCRbeta CDR3 regions from genomic DNA. The paper's data handling went like this. Nucleated cell counts per sample were estimated from amplification of reference gene primers within the assay. To quantify the absolute abundance of each unique TCRbeta CDR3 rearrangement, sequence reads were collapsed and filtered. For each sample, productive Simpson clonality was calculated as the square root of Simpson's diversity index over productive rearrangements. TCRdb took over this immuneACCESS table, retaining in-frame rearrangements with V and J assigned. Such tables are incomplete; in checked studies, under half of the missing clones stem from an unresolved V gene, and the remainder is unexplained. From that table come the V and J calls and clone size; the DNA was used to work out D and trimming. The table for this sample lists 150,000 to 200,000 clones; more than 75% of them were counted only once. The top ten clones comprise 3% to 4% of the sample.

With respect to this clone: There is no known antigen for this receptor. The input lacks base qualities; no much larger clone sits a single base away.

The paper as a whole reports these results and caveats: The quantity of clinical and demographic metadata differed by source and by participant and was supplied without curation.

The receptor was isolated from a man in his 70s with acute or convalescent COVID-19. Recombination linked TRBV7-3 to TRBJ2-1; 9 central nucleotides agree with TRBD2. The sample consisted of peripheral blood. DNA sequence: TGTGCCAGCAGCTTATACTCTCTAGCGGGACCCCTAGGGGACTACAATGAGCAGTTCTTC. Its translation reads: CASSLYSLAGPLGDYNEQFF. Joined to the reference TRBV7-3 and TRBJ2-1 proteins, this CDR3 gives the full variable domain: GAGVSQTPSNKVTEKGKYVELRCDPISGHTALYWYRQSLGQGPEFLIYFQGTGAADDSGLPNDRFFAVRPEGSVSTLKIQRTERGDSAVYLCASSLYSLAGPLGDYNEQFFGPGTRLTVL.